The next 17 T cell receptor beta chains were all read from a single sample in a study of T cells after yellow fever vaccination. TCRdb re-called the 5' RACE reads with MiXCR, one entry per CDR3 protein. This table holds 300,000 to 350,000 distinct CDR3 sequences, approximately 4% found once. Source: PBMCs, taken 15 days after the yellow fever booster vaccination. Source of these receptors: a man aged 18 to 30 who received the YFV17D yellow fever vaccine.

This clonotype was seen at least ten times. The chain couples TRBV18 to TRBJ2-2, with a possible D match to TRBD1 (5 bases). This CDR3 is 13 amino acids long. V dropped 6 bases and J dropped 5 bases, with 10 bases sitting between them. Germline assignment: CDR1 KGHSH and CDR2 LQKENI. CDR3 in DNA: TGTGCCAGCTCGACAGATGGAACCGGGGAGCTGTTTTTT. This encodes CASSTDGTGELFF.

The chain carries TRBV7-2 and TRBJ2-7; 12 nucleotides line up with TRBD2. The V and J ends lost 1 base and 4 bases, in that order; junction bases with no gene match: 5. Germline-derived CDR1 and CDR2 are SGHTA and FQGNSA. CDR3 size: 16 residues. This CDR3 is CASSLGGLAGGYEQYF. In DNA form, the CDR3 reads TGTGCCAGCAGCTTAGGGGGACTAGCGGGTGGGTACGAGCAGTACTTC.

Ten or more counts support this clonotype. The V gene is TRBV7-2, the J gene TRBJ2-3; TRBD2 agrees at 11 bases. CDR1 is SGHTA, CDR2 FQGNSA, per germline. The CDR3 has 17 residues. With V trimmed by 4 bases and J by 4 bases, 10 bases remained unmatched. The CDR3 sequence: CASSSQFSGGAADTQYF. The CDR3 DNA reads as TGTGCCAGCAGCTCACAATTTAGCGGGGGGGCCGCAGATACGCAGTATTTT.

In this sample, this clonotype turned up many times. J is TRBJ1-1 and V is TRBV5-1; 8 bases agree with TRBD1. This CDR3 has 14 amino acids. CDR1 and CDR2 (germline): SGHRS, YFSETQ. The V and J ends lost 4 bases and 5 bases, in that order; junction bases with no gene match: 7. The CDR3 loop is CASSLDRDVTEAFF. The CDR3 DNA is TGCGCCAGCAGCCTGGACAGGGATGTTACTGAAGCTTTCTTT. Filled out from reference TRBV5-1 and TRBJ1-1, the complete variable domain reads KAGVTQTPRYLIKTRGQQVTLSCSPISGHRSVSWYQQTPGQGLQFLFEYFSETQRNKGNFPGRFSGRQFSNSRSEMNVSTLELGDSALYLCASSLDRDVTEAFFGQGTRLTVV.

This clonotype was observed many times. The genes are TRBV21-1 and TRBJ2-1; the DNA was not compared with TRBD1, the D call given in the table. TRBV21-1 has pseudogene status. This CDR3 has 16 residues. DNA of the CDR3: TGTGCCAGCAGCAAGAAGGGGACAGACAGGCCTAATGAGCAGTTCTTC. Translating gives CASSKKGTDRPNEQFF.

This clonotype was counted many times. The rearrangement uses TRBV4-1 and TRBJ2-7, with D unclear. With 0 bases removed from V and 3 bases from J, the gap between germline ends came to 9 bases. CDR1 and CDR2 from the germline V gene are MGHRA and YSYEKL. CDR3 length: 14 residues. The CDR3 bases are TGCGCCAGCAGCCAAGAAAACTCCGGCTACGAGCAGTACGTC. Encoded protein: CASSQENSGYEQYV.

This clonotype showed up many times. The chain carries TRBV11-2 and TRBJ2-5, with 10 bases aligning to TRBD2. The CDR3 is made up of 14 amino acids. V trimming: 5 bases; J trimming: 5 bases; junction bases outside the gene matches: 5. Germline-derived CDR1 and CDR2 are SGHAT and FQNNGV. CDR3 sequence (DNA): TGTGCCAGCAGCCCTCTTAGCGGGAGGGAGACCCAGTACTTC. Amino acid sequence: CASSPLSGRETQYF.

Many counts were recorded for this clonotype. The chain has TRBV5-1 and TRBJ2-7, with 10 bases lining up with TRBD1. The CDR3 totals 16 residues. Germline V gives CDR1 SGHRS, CDR2 YFSETQ. J was trimmed by 4 bases and V by 4 bases; bases with no gene match: 11. CDR3 coding DNA: TGCGCCAGCAGCCGAGAGCCGGGACAGGGGCTGTACGAGCAGTACTTC. Translated: CASSREPGQGLYEQYF.

The chain couples TRBV4-3 to TRBJ2-1; 10 bases map to TRBD2. The J segment lost 0 bases and the V segment lost 3 bases, leaving 5 bases of the junction unmatched. CDR1 and CDR2 (germline): LGHNA, YSLEER. CDR3 length equals 17 residues. DNA of the CDR3: TGCGCCAGCAGCCAGACCAAGCGGGGGGGCTCCTACAATGAGCAGTTCTTC. It codes for CASSQTKRGGSYNEQFF.

This clonotype has at least ten counts. The chain combines TRBV7-2 with TRBJ2-7; 7 nucleotides agree with TRBD1. The CDR3 runs to 13 residues. Germline trimming cut 5 bases from V and 3 bases from J; bases unmatched to any gene: 4. The germline V gene has CDR1 SGHTA and CDR2 FQGNSA. The CDR3 is CASSGRDSYEQYF. CDR3 in DNA: TGTGCCAGCAGCGGACGGGACAGCTACGAGCAGTACTTC.

The table lists this clonotype with a few counts. The chain links TRBV29-1 to TRBJ2-3; D is ambiguous. V was trimmed by 6 bases and J by 4 bases, leaving 11 bases between them. The CDR3 is 12 amino acids. CDR1 and CDR2 from the germline V gene are SQVTM and ANQGSEA. DNA for the CDR3: TGCAGCGTCCGAGCCCTACCAGATACGCAGTATTTT. Protein product: CSVRALPDTQYF.

This clonotype was seen ten or more times. This chain links TRBV10-3 with TRBJ2-1; D is perhaps TRBD2 (7 bases). The germline V gene has CDR1 ENHRY and CDR2 SYGVKD. This CDR3 is built from 16 residues. V shed 0 bases and J shed 7 bases, with 16 bases lying between them. CDR3 bases: TGTGCCATCAGTGAGTCGGGCGGGGGCCCAGGGAATGAGCAGTTCTTC. Protein product: CAISESGGGPGNEQFF.

This clonotype was counted at least ten times. The chain employs TRBV6-5 and TRBJ2-7; 10 positions match TRBD1. CDR3 length: 14 amino acids. With V trimmed by 6 bases and J by 4 bases, 6 bases remained unmatched. Germline V gene sequence: CDR1 MNHEY, CDR2 SVGAGI. In nucleotides, the CDR3 is TGTGCCAGCAGCCCGGGACAGGGGCGGTACGAGCAGTACTTC. Protein product: CASSPGQGRYEQYF.

This clonotype has only a few counts. This chain links TRBV4-3 with TRBJ2-3, with D uncertain. CDR1 is LGHNA and CDR2 is YSLEER in the germline V gene. Trimming shortened V by 4 bases and J by 0 bases, and 23 bases separated the two germline ends. CDR3 length equals 19 residues. CDR3: CASSLERREGSTSTDTQYF. The CDR3, as DNA: TGCGCCAGCAGCCTCGAAAGAAGGGAAGGCTCCACTAGCACAGATACGCAGTATTTT.

This clonotype has ten or more counts. V and J are TRBV28 and TRBJ2-1; D is unresolved. Germline CDR1 and CDR2: MDHEN and SYDVKM. CDR3 length equals 12 residues. Trimming left V 4 bases short and J 10 bases short, with 11 bases between. This chain's CDR3 is CASSSMLEEQFF. In DNA form, the CDR3 reads TGTGCCAGCAGTTCCATGCTGGAAGAGCAGTTCTTC.

This clonotype has at least ten counts. The gene calls are TRBV9 and TRBJ1-5; a weak D match, TRBD1 (5 bases). The germline V gene has CDR1 SGDLS and CDR2 YYNGEE. The V end was cut by 0 bases, the J end by 3 bases, with 10 bases between. The CDR3 length is 15 residues. This CDR3 reads CASSVGGGFNQPQHF. Written as DNA, the CDR3 is TGTGCCAGCAGCGTAGGTGGGGGTTTCAATCAGCCCCAGCATTTT.

This clonotype was seen many times. The rearrangement joins TRBV9 to TRBJ2-1; the match to TRBD2 covers 11 bases. Germline loops: CDR1 SGDLS, CDR2 YYNGEE. The CDR3 extends over 16 amino acids. The trim removed 2 bases at V and 3 bases at J, leaving 4 bases unmatched. The CDR3: CASSVVTSGGYNEQFF. For the CDR3, the DNA is TGTGCCAGCAGCGTCGTCACTAGCGGGGGCTACAATGAGCAGTTCTTC.